The text below deals with one TCR beta chain. The antigen remains undetermined. The data belong to a study of cytomegalovirus exposure and HLA in healthy donors. Notes on the study in general: HLA alleles were associated with 15,000 to 20,000 TCR beta sequences in a later analysis at 0.05 false discovery rate.

CDR3 size: 14 residues. Trimming shortened V by 1 base and J by 3 bases, and 13 bases separated the two germline ends. Looked up from germline, CDR1 is SQVTM and CDR2 is ANQGSEA. This cohort consisted of healthy bone marrow donors. Primers for the PCR totalled 60 Vbeta and 13 Jbeta. Sequenced by immunoSEQ multiplex PCR; TCRdb stores in-frame clones only, minus some. Of some 250,000 clones detected, around 80% appear once; the ten largest clones hold 4.5% to 6%. The chain has TRBV29-1 and TRBJ2-7; D may be TRBD2 (5 bases). The source is a woman in her thirties or forties in good health and CMV-seropositive. Sequencing used PBMCs. CDR3 bases: TGCAGCGTTGAAGTAAAGGGAGAAAGCTACGAGCAGTACTTC. Translating it yields CSVEVKGESYEQYF.